Each of the 3 T cell receptor beta chains below was sequenced from the same sample in a study of cytomegalovirus exposure and HLA in healthy donors. The PCR was carried out with 60 Vbeta primers and 13 Jbeta primers. Sequenced by immunoSEQ multiplex PCR; TCRdb stores in-frame clones only, minus some. The sample records 200,000 or so clones, roughly 74% being singletons. What was sequenced was PBMCs. The receptors here all came from a woman in her 30s in good health and CMV-seropositive.

The chain couples TRBV11-3 to TRBJ2-2; D is uncertain. CDR3 length equals 14 residues. Trimming took 6 bases from V and 1 from J, leaving 9 bases between them. CDR1 and CDR2 from the germline V gene are SGHNT and YENEEA. CDR3 amino acids: CASSTTGNTGELFF. In DNA form, the CDR3 reads TGTGCCAGCAGTACTACCGGGAACACCGGGGAGCTGTTTTTT. Full variable domain (outside the CDR3, taken from reference TRBV11-3 and TRBJ2-2): EAGVVQSPRYKIIEKKQPVAFWCNPISGHNTLYWYLQNLGQGPELLIRYENEEAVDDSQLPKDRFSAERLKGVDSTLKIQPAELGDSAVYLCASSTTGNTGELFFGEGSRLTVL.

This clone came up once. The chain links TRBV2 to TRBJ2-1, with a possible D match to TRBD1 (6 bases). This CDR3 has 14 amino acids. The germline V gene encodes CDR1 SNHLY and CDR2 FYNNEI. The V gene lost 6 bases and the J gene lost 1 base, with 10 bases spanning the gap. The CDR3 region has the DNA TGTGCCAGCAGGCCCGGGACATCCTACAATGAGCAGTTCTTC. Protein sequence: CASRPGTSYNEQFF.

The J gene is TRBJ2-7, the V gene TRBV29-1; TRBD1 is a possible D gene (5 bases). The CDR3 runs 12 residues. V was pared by 6 bases and J by 4 bases, with 13 bases between. The germline CDR1 and CDR2 sequences are SQVTM and ANQGSEA. CDR3 in amino acids: CSVVGHLYEQYF. The CDR3, as DNA: TGCAGCGTCGTCGGACATTTGTACGAGCAGTACTTC.